This T cell receptor beta chain was retrieved from a study of Ad26.COV2.S vaccination and SARS-CoV-2 variants. The study, taken as a whole, reports: Compared with placebo recipients, vaccine recipients had higher spike-specific TCR breadth.

CDR1 and CDR2 (germline): SQVTM, ANQGSEA. The CDR3 length is 12 residues. V dropped 4 bases and J dropped 14 bases, with 18 bases sitting between them. Turning to this clone: Its target is unknown.

This table comes from immunoSEQ multiplex PCR, and its TCRdb copy is limited to in-frame clones, with some not included. The sample comprises roughly 100,000 clones, 80% of which are singletons, and about 18% rests with the top ten. The input for sequencing was peripheral blood, taken after recovery from COVID-19. This sequence joins TRBV29-1 and TRBJ2-1; maybe TRBD2 (6 bases). The TCR originated in a human donor who had recovered from COVID-19. The CDR3 sequence: CSVGGETGLEFF. Here the CDR3 DNA reads TGCAGCGTTGGGGGGGAAACAGGCCTGGAGTTCTTC.